These 8 T cell receptor beta chains share one sample of origin, sequenced in a study of blood T cells in healthy people across ages. Alongside a J-beta primer mix, a sample-barcoded 5' primer served in a second PCR lasting roughly 7 to 12 cycles. TCRdb independently ran MiXCR on the 5' RACE reads; one entry per CDR3 protein. Of about 770,000 distinct CDR3 sequences in the sample, under 45% are singletons; the top ten hold under 20%. The specimen sequenced was blood. These receptors originate from a man aged 60 to 69 in good health.

V and J are TRBV7-9 and TRBJ1-2, with D unresolved. Germline V lookup: CDR1 SEHNR, CDR2 FQNEAQ (reference sequence). CDR3 length equals 14 residues. Trimming took off 5 bases at V and 8 bases at J, with 18 bases between the two ends. The DNA for the CDR3 is TGTGCCAGCAGCCCCGACGTGAGGGTTGCGGGCTACACCTTC. Its translation is CASSPDVRVAGYTF.

The table lists this clonotype with a count of one. This chain links TRBV11-2 with TRBJ1-4; possible D gene TRBD1, 6 bases. This CDR3 is 15 amino acids long. The V end was cut by 5 bases, the J end by 6 bases, with 16 bases between. Germline values: CDR1 SGHAT, CDR2 FQNNGV. CDR3 region: CASSPAGTRDEKLFF. The CDR3 DNA sequence: TGTGCCAGCAGCCCCGCCGGGACAAGAGATGAAAAACTGTTTTTT.

A note on this clonotype: Germline and junction disagree at one end, which may indicate a read error. J is TRBJ2-3 and V is TRBV2, with D possibly TRBD2 on 6 matching bases. There are 15 residues in the CDR3. Germline CDR1 reads SNHLY; CDR2 reads FYNNEI. The CDR3 DNA reads TGTGCCTGCAGTGAAGCGGACCGGGGAGGAGATACGCAGTATTTT. It codes for CACSEADRGGDTQYF. The full variable domain, with the rest looked up from reference TRBV2 and TRBJ2-3, is EPEVTQTPSHQVTQMGQEVILRCVPISNHLYFYWYRQILGQKVEFLVSFYNNEISEKSEIFDDQFSVERPDGSNFTLKIRSTKLEDSAMYFCACSEADRGGDTQYFGPGTRLTVL.

The rearrangement joins TRBV11-2 to TRBJ2-5, with D perhaps matching TRBD1 (6 bases). The CDR3 spans 16 residues. From germline, CDR1 is SGHAT and CDR2 FQNNGV. Trimming removed 0 bases at V and 4 bases at J, with 15 bases between. CDR3 DNA: TGTGCCAGCAGCTTAGACCCCGAGACAGGTCGAGAGACCCAGTACTTC. It translates to CASSLDPETGRETQYF.

V and J are TRBV6-2 or TRBV6-3 and TRBJ2-7; D possibly uses TRBD1 or TRBD2 (6 bases each). Trimming took 2 bases from V and 4 from J, leaving 18 bases between them. The germline CDR1 and CDR2 sequences are MNHEY and SVGEGT. The CDR3 runs to 16 residues. CDR3 sequence (DNA): TGTGCCAGCAGTTACCCGCGGGACTCCCAGGGGTACGAGCAGTACTTC. Its protein product is CASSYPRDSQGYEQYF.

This clonotype was detected a few times. The chain recombines TRBV28 with TRBJ1-2; D not resolved. The CDR3 contains 11 residues. CDR1 and CDR2 from the germline V gene are MDHEN and SYDVKM. CDR3 in amino acids: CAGSGFYGYTF. CDR3 coding DNA: TGTGCGGGGTCAGGATTTTATGGCTACACCTTC.

The V call is TRBV2, the J call TRBJ1-2, with 8 bases identical to TRBD1. This CDR3 region has 12 residues. Unmatched junction bases numbered 9, after V lost 7 bases and J lost 11 bases. Germline loops: CDR1 SNHLY, CDR2 FYNNEI. CDR3 sequence: CASTGGARNYTF. CDR3 in DNA: TGTGCCAGCACAGGGGGCGCCCGGAATTACACCTTC.

The count of this clonotype is one. This may be a read error: a much more frequent sequence differs by one nucleotide. The chain combines TRBV7-6 with TRBJ2-1; unclear D gene. Germline V gene data show CDR1 as SGHVS and CDR2 as FNYEAQ. This CDR3 spans 17 amino acids. Trimming cost V 3 bases and J 0 bases, with 15 bases left between them. CDR3 sequence (DNA): TGTGCCAGCAGCTTCGGGTCTGCGCTGAGCTCCTACAATGAGCAGTTCTTC. It codes for CASSFGSALSSYNEQFF.